This T cell receptor beta chain was observed in a study of neurological immune-mediated disorders. Study-wide findings and caveats: When the repertoires were grouped phylogenetically, those of 18 of the 34 multiple sclerosis patients came together in a single cluster of related CDR3 sequences, which points to a possible repertoire-level signature.

5'RACE employing 10-nucleotide random UMIs yielded the cDNA. MiXCR was run by TCRdb on the 5' RACE reads, yielding one entry per CDR3 protein. In the table there are 80,000 to 100,000 distinct CDR3 sequences, 4.5% to 7.5% of which are singletons. Time point given: longitudinal time-point 2. This clonotype was seen ten or more times. Its antigen is undetermined. This receptor was taken from a woman between 55 and 75 years old with multiple sclerosis. The sample consisted of PBMCs.

The CDR3 DNA sequence: TGCGCCAGCAGCCAAGCCCCAGATAGGGACTATGGCTACACCTTC. Translated, it gives CASSQAPDRDYGYTF. J is TRBJ1-2 and V is TRBV4-1; D remains unclear. The CDR3 runs to 15 residues. Germline loops: CDR1 MGHRA, CDR2 YSYEKL. The V gene lost 1 base and the J gene lost 3 bases, with 12 bases spanning the gap.